This TCR beta chain was documented in a study of tumor and adjacent non-tumor tissue in lung cancer. Study as a whole: On average, productive TCRbeta reads reached roughly 4.2 million per sample. Overall study findings and caveats: Tumor repertoires had a smaller top 100 clone share than normal lung. TCR diversity was significantly greater in tumor than normal lung tissue.

RNA was extracted from bulk tissue without any cell sorting. Distant lung tissue was collected more than 3 cm away from the tumor edge. TCRbeta libraries were built with three rounds of nested PCR, modified from ARM-PCR. MiXCR, run by TCRdb on the multiplex PCR reads, gives a single entry per CDR3 protein. In the table there are 90,000 to 100,000 distinct CDR3 sequences, about 80% of which are singletons. Concerning this clonotype itself: The antigen is unknown. Since the CDR3 does not end with the conserved phenylalanine or tryptophan, this likely comes from a read error.

This CDR3 has 15 amino acids. Germline CDR1 reads MGHRA; CDR2 reads YSYEKL. The V call is TRBV4-1, the J call TRBJ1-4, with a weak D call TRBD1 (5 bases). Sequencing was carried out using distant non-tumor lung tissue. The receptor comes from a man between 60 and 70 years old with small cell lung cancer. CDR3 region: CASSLQWGNNEKLFS. The DNA of the CDR3 is TGCGCTAGCAGCCTCCAATGGGGGAATAATGAAAAACTGTTTTCT.